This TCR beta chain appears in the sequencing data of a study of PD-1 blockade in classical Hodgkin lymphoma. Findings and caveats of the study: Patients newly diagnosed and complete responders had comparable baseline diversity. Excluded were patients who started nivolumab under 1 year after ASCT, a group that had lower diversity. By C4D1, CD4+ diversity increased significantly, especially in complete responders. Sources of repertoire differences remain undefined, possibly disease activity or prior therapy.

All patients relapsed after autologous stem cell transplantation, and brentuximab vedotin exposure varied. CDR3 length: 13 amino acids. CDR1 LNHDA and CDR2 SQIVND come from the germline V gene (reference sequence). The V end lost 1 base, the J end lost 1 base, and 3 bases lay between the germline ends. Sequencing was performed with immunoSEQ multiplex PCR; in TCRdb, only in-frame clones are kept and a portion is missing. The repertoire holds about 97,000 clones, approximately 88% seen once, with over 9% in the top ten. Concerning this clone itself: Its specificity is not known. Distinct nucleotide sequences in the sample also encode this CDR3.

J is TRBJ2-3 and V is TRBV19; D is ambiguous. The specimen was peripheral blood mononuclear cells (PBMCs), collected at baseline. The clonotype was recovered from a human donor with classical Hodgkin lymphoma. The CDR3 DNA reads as TGTGCCAGTAGTATAGTAGGCACAGATACGCAGTATTTT. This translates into CASSIVGTDTQYF. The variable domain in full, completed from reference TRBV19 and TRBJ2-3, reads DGGITQSPKYLFRKEGQNVTLSCEQNLNHDAMYWYRQDPGQGLRLIYYSQIVNDFQKGDIAEGYSVSREKKESFPLTVTSAQKNPTAFYLCASSIVGTDTQYFGPGTRLTVL.